Sequencing of this T cell receptor (beta chain) was carried out in a study of blood T cells in healthy people across ages. Study conclusions and caveats: It was not possible, with unsorted PBMCs, to conclusively compare naive and antigen-experienced cells.

Together with a sample-barcoded 5' primer, a J-beta primer mix was included in a second PCR lasting about 6 to 11 cycles. Each of the cDNA molecules was tagged by a template-switch adaptor with 12 random nucleotides. Sequencing recovered at least 3 million CDR3-containing paired-end reads from each sample. TCRdb reprocessed the 5' RACE reads via MiXCR and lists one record per CDR3 protein. The repertoire holds a few hundred thousand distinct CDR3 sequences, approximately 25% seen once, with roughly 18% in the top ten. Total RNA amounts of at least 5 micrograms were extracted per sample. This clonotype has only a few counts. Its antigen is unidentified. This receptor was identified in a woman aged 70 to 79 in good health. Sample: blood.

The CDR3 region is CASSLQAGMSYEQYF. The DNA of the CDR3 is TGTGCCAGCAGCTTACAAGCGGGGATGTCCTACGAGCAGTACTTC. The V gene is TRBV7-2, the J gene TRBJ2-7; 7 bases are a match to TRBD2. J gave up 1 base and V 2 bases, and 5 bases lay outside the gene matches. This CDR3 comprises 15 residues. Germline CDR1 and CDR2: SGHTA and FQGNSA.